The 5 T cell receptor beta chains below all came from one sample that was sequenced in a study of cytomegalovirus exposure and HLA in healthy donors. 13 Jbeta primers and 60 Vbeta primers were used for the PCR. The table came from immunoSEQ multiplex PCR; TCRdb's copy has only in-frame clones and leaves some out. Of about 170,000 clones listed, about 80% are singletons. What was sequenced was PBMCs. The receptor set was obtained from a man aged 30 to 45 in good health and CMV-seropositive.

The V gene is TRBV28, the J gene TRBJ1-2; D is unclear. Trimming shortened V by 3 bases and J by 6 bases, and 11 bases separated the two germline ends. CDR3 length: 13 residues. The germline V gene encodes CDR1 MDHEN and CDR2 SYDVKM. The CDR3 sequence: CASSFPGRDGYTF. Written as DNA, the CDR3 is TGTGCCAGCAGTTTTCCCGGCCGGGATGGCTACACCTTC.

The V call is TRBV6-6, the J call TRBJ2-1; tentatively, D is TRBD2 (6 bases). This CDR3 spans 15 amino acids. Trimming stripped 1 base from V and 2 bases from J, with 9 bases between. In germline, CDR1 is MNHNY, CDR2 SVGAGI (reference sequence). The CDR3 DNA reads TGTGCCAGCAGTTACTTTCCGGGAGCCTACAATGAGCAGTTCTTC. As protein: CASSYFPGAYNEQFF.

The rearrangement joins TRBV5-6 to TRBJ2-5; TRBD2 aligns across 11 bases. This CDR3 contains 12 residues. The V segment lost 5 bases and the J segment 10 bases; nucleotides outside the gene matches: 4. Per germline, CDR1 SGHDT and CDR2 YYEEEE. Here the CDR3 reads CASSRLAGFQYF. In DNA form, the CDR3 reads TGTGCCAGCAGTCGACTAGCGGGGTTCCAGTACTTC. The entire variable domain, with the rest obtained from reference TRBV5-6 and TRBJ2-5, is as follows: DAGVTQSPTHLIKTRGQQVTLRCSPKSGHDTVSWYQQALGQGPQFIFQYYEEEERQRGNFPDRFSGHQFPNYSSELNVNALLLGDSALYLCASSRLAGFQYFGPGTRLLVL.

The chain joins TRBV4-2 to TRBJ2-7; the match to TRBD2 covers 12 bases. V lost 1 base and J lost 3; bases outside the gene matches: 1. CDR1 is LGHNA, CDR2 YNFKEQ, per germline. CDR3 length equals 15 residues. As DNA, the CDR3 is TGTGCCAGCAGCCAAGGGACTAGCGGGAACTACGAGCAGTACTTC. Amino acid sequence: CASSQGTSGNYEQYF.

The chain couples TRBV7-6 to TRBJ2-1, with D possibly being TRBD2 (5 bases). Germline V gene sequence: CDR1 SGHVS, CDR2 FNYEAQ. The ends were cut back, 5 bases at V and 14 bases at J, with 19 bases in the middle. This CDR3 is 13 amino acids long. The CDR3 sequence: CASSLKAETGKFF. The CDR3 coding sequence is TGTGCCAGCAGCCTGAAGGCAGAGACGGGGAAGTTCTTC.